Listed below are T cell receptor beta chains from one sample, sequenced in a study of T cell responses to AZD1222 COVID-19 vaccine. Repertoires were generated with immunoSEQ multiplex PCR, while TCRdb's copy carries only in-frame clones and drops some. The data show 85,000 to 90,000 clones, with roughly 90% seen just once and approximately 5.3% held by the top ten. The specimen comprised peripheral blood, sampled 28 days after the second AZD1222 dose. The receptors come from an adult who received the AZD1222 COVID-19 vaccine. Both conserved end residues are part of each CDR3. Each record gives: J gene, D gene, clone size, V gene, CDR3 DNA, CDR3 protein. A D gene is named only where the DNA matches it firmly. The size of a clone is reported for some rows only, either as once, few or many, or as a class for expanded clones.

>TRBJ2-2|NA|NA|TRBV27
TGTGCCAGCAGTCCTCTGAGGCCGAAAACCCCCCGGGCTCGTCGGGACCCCGGGGAGCTGTTTTTT
CASSPLRPKTPRARRDPGELFF
>TRBJ1-3|NA|once|TRBV2
TGTGCCAGCAGTGATTATCTCTGGTCCAGACGCTCTGGAAACACCATATATTTT
CASSDYLWSRRSGNTIYF
>TRBJ2-1|NA|NA|TRBV7-6
TGTGCCAGCAGCTGGAACCGGGATCCCTACAATGAGCAGTTCTTC
CASSWNRDPYNEQFF
>TRBJ1-1|NA|NA|TRBV25-1
TGTGCCAGCAACACCGGGACGGATGAAGCTTTCTTT
CASNTGTDEAFF
>TRBJ1-1|NA|few|TRBV4-1
TGCGCCAGCAGCCAAGGGTGGGGGCAGGGTGCTGAAGCTTTCTTT
CASSQGWGQGAEAFF
>TRBJ2-3|NA|NA|TRBV7-2
TGTGCCAGCAGACCGGGAACCACAGATACGCAGTATTTT
CASRPGTTDTQYF
>TRBJ2-7|NA|NA|TRBV28
TGTGCCAGCAGTTCCACAGGGACCCTCTTCTACGAGCAGTACTTC
CASSSTGTLFYEQYF
>TRBJ1-4|TRBD1|NA|TRBV9
TGTGCCAGCAGCTCCAGGGACAGACCAAATGAAAAACTGTTTTTT
CASSSRDRPNEKLFF
>TRBJ2-1|TRBD2|NA|TRBV4-2
TGTGCCAGCAGCCAAGAGACCTTGGCGGGGGGCGGCGATGAGCAGTTCTTC
CASSQETLAGGGDEQFF
>TRBJ1-5|TRBD1|NA|TRBV29-1
TGCAGCGTTCAGGCGGGGACAGGGGGCTCGACTCAGCCCCAGCATTTT
CSVQAGTGGSTQPQHF
>TRBJ1-5|NA|NA|TRBV15
TGTGCCACCAGTGAACAGGTAGGCAATCAGCCCCAGCATTTT
CATSEQVGNQPQHF
>TRBJ2-1|TRBD2|few|TRBV3-1/TRBV3-2
TGTGCCAGCAGCCCACTAGCGGAGCTTTCCTACAATGAGCAGTTCTTC
CASSPLAELSYNEQFF
>TRBJ1-1|TRBD1|once|TRBV5-1
TGCGCCAGCAGCTTGGATGGGACAGGGCGGAACACTGAAGCTTTCTTT
CASSLDGTGRNTEAFF
>TRBJ2-7|NA|NA|TRBV18
TGTGCCAGCTCACCAGGCAGGGGAAGCTCCTACGAGCAGTACTTC
CASSPGRGSSYEQYF
>TRBJ1-1|NA|NA|TRBV29-1
TGCAGCGTTGGTGGGGATTTAACGGGTGAAGCTTTCTTT
CSVGGDLTGEAFF
>TRBJ2-3|NA|NA|TRBV28
TGTGCCAGCAGTTTAGTCAGGGGAAGCACAGATACGCAGTATTTT
CASSLVRGSTDTQYF
>TRBJ2-7|NA|NA|TRBV4-3
TGCGCCAGCAGCCAAGATTACTGGGGAGAGCAGTACTTC
CASSQDYWGEQYF
>TRBJ2-3|NA|NA|TRBV6-6
TGTGCCAGCAACTACTGGGGAGAGCTCCGTGAGATTGGCACAGATACGCAGTATTTT
CASNYWGELREIGTDTQYF
>TRBJ1-2|NA|once|TRBV12-3/TRBV12-4
TGTGCCAGCAGTTTAGCGGAGAAGGGTGGCTACACCTTC
CASSLAEKGGYTF
>TRBJ2-7|NA|NA|TRBV27
TGTGCCAGCAGTGAAAGACAGGATTTCGCCTACGAGCAGTACTTC
CASSERQDFAYEQYF
>TRBJ1-2|NA|NA|TRBV20-1
TGCAGTGCTAGTGTCAGCAACTATGGCTACACCTTC
CSASVSNYGYTF
>TRBJ1-3|NA|NA|TRBV28
TGTGCCAGCAGTTGGGGAGGCGGGATTGGAAACACCATATATTTT
CASSWGGGIGNTIYF